This T cell receptor beta chain came from a study of siplizumab effects on memory and regulatory T cells. Concerning this clone: As yet, its antigen is unknown.

Between the trimmed V and J ends, which lost 2 bases and 0 bases, there was a span of 5 bases. Germline loops: CDR1 SGHDT, CDR2 YYEEEE. The CDR3 is 13 amino acids. Measured with immunoSEQ multiplex PCR; TCRdb has only the in-frame clones, and not every one. The sample shows 94,000 or so clones, 93% of them seen only once. Overall study results and limits: A mean of roughly 68% of mappable alloreactive CD4+ clones were Treg-derived with siplizumab, compared with 25% to 30% in controls. Alloreactive sequences tracing back to unstimulated CD4+ memory cells were significantly reduced by siplizumab.

The sample was CD8+ T cells sorted from blood. The rearrangement links TRBV5-6 to TRBJ2-5; D remains unclear. This sequence originates from a human donor in good health. The CDR3 here is CASSLWDQETQYF. The CDR3 DNA sequence: TGTGCCAGCAGCTTATGGGACCAAGAGACCCAGTACTTC.